The clone carrying this TCR beta chain was counted many times. Its antigen is unidentified. This record comes from a study of identical twins. Study-wide results and limits: Models underestimated how often monozygotic twins shared out-of-frame TCR alpha. Diverse VJ usage suggested most zero-insertion clonotypes were not invariant T cells.

Template switching added a universal primer site, and cDNA bore unique molecular identifiers. TCRdb passed the 5' RACE reads through MiXCR, listing each CDR3 protein once. Of approximately 620,000 distinct CDR3 sequences listed, over 8.5% are singletons. The J segment lost 1 base and the V segment lost 3 bases, leaving 2 bases of the junction unmatched. The CDR3 extends over 15 amino acids. In germline, CDR1 is KGHDR, CDR2 SFDVKD. These data were also reused for a study on yellow fever vaccine responses in identical twins.

The chain is built from TRBV24-1 and TRBJ2-7, with TRBD1 matching 10 bases. Sequencing was done on a sample of PBMCs. The TCR was taken from a woman between 18 and 29 years old in good health. The CDR3 DNA follows: TGTGCCACCAGTGATGGGGGACAGGGGTCCTACGAGCAGTACTTC. It yields the protein CATSDGGQGSYEQYF.